Listed here are 23 T cell receptor beta chains from one sample, sequenced in a study of blood T cells in healthy people across ages. Sample-barcoded 5' priming and a J-beta primer mix drove a second PCR of about 6 to 12 cycles. In TCRdb, the 5' RACE reads were re-called with MiXCR into one record per CDR3 protein. The data show about 680,000 distinct CDR3 sequences, with around 45% seen just once and roughly 31% held by the top ten. Sequencing input: blood. These receptors all come from a woman aged 55-69 years in good health.

The rearrangement joins TRBV11-2 to TRBJ2-5; D uncertain. The CDR3 sequence is 12 residues long. Trimming pared 1 base from V and 10 bases from J, leaving 10 bases between. CDR1 is SGHAT, CDR2 FQNNGV, per germline. The CDR3 DNA sequence: TGTGCCAGCAGCTTAGTTCCTGCCCTCCAGTACTTC. This codes for CASSLVPALQYF. The full variable domain, its missing parts supplied by reference TRBV11-2 and TRBJ2-5, is EAGVAQSPRYKIIEKRQSVAFWCNPISGHATLYWYQQILGQGPKLLIQFQNNGVVDDSQLPKDRFSAERLKGVDSTLKIQPAKLEDSAVYLCASSLVPALQYFGPGTRLLVL.

The chain combines TRBV7-2 with TRBJ2-7; possibly TRBD1 for D (5 bases). V dropped 5 bases and J dropped 1 base, with 24 bases sitting between them. CDR3 length equals 18 residues. Germline V gives CDR1 SGHTA, CDR2 FQGNSA. The CDR3 region has the DNA TGTGCCAGCAGCCGATCAATAAGCACAGGAACTGCTTCCTACGAGCAGTACTTC. It yields the protein CASSRSISTGTASYEQYF.

This clonotype was seen just once. V gene TRBV5-1 combines with J gene TRBJ2-3; the D gene is possibly TRBD1 (6 bases). Germline CDR1 is SGHRS and CDR2 is YFSETQ. This CDR3 has 16 residues. V lost 0 bases to trimming and J lost 2 bases, with 13 bases between them. The CDR3 protein is CASSLAAGAFTDTQYF. CDR3 bases: TGCGCCAGCAGCTTGGCGGCAGGGGCTTTCACAGATACGCAGTATTTT.

This clonotype has more than one count but fewer than ten. The V gene is TRBV7-2, the J gene TRBJ2-7; 10 bases are shared with TRBD1. Trimming removed 4 bases from V and 3 bases from J; junction bases left unmatched: 6. The length of the CDR3 is 15 residues. In germline, CDR1 is SGHTA, CDR2 FQGNSA. The CDR3: CASSSYDRGLYEQYF. CDR3 nucleotide sequence: TGTGCCAGCAGCTCCTATGACAGGGGGCTCTACGAGCAGTACTTC.

Comment on this clonotype: A clone one base away is much larger, so this may be a read error. This rearrangement joins TRBV15 to TRBJ2-7; TRBD2 agrees at 9 bases. The CDR3 extends over 13 amino acids. CDR1 is LNHNV, CDR2 YYDKDF, per germline (reference sequence). The DNA for the CDR3 is TGTGCCTCATCCTCGGGACTAGCCTACGATCAGTACTTC. Translation: CASSSGLAYDQYF.

As to this clonotype: The junction does not match germline at one end; this may be a read error. This chain connects TRBV6-2 or TRBV6-3 to TRBJ1-6; D unresolved. Per germline, CDR1 MNHEY and CDR2 SVGEGT. This CDR3 has 14 amino acids. The CDR3 nucleotides read TGTGCCAGCAATCCGGGCCTCTATAAGTCACCCCTCCACTTT. Translated, it gives CASNPGLYKSPLHF.

The gene calls are TRBV2 and TRBJ2-1; 9 bases match TRBD1. This CDR3 is built from 13 residues. J gave up 8 bases and V 4 bases, and 3 bases lay outside the gene matches. Germline-derived CDR1 and CDR2 are SNHLY and FYNNEI. DNA for the CDR3: TGTGCCAGCAGTGGACAGGGGGGCGATGAGCAGTTCTTC. Encoded protein: CASSGQGGDEQFF.

As for this clonotype: One end of the junction varies from germline; a read error may be responsible. The chain is built from TRBV2 and TRBJ2-7; D is possibly TRBD1 (7 bases). Germline V gene data show CDR1 as SNHLY and CDR2 as FYNNEI. This CDR3 comprises 14 residues. CDR3 in DNA: TGTGCCAGCAGTGACCAGGGGGGCTCCGACGAGCAGTACTTC. It yields the protein CASSDQGGSDEQYF.

This chain joins TRBV20-1 and TRBJ2-3; TRBD2 aligns across 8 bases. CDR1 and CDR2 (germline): DFQATT, SNEGSKA (reference sequence). CDR3 length: 15 residues. Trimming took 6 bases from V and 8 from J; bases not matched to a gene: 16. CDR3 DNA sequence: TGCAGTGCGACGGCGAAGCGGGAGAACGGTCTTACGCAGTATTTT. It encodes CSATAKRENGLTQYF.

The sample holds a few counts of this clonotype. This chain joins TRBV7-2 and TRBJ2-7; D gene uncertain. Germline V gene sequence: CDR1 SGHTA, CDR2 FQGNSA. V dropped 1 base and J dropped 2 bases, with 12 bases sitting between them. This CDR3 contains 15 residues. CDR3 region: CASSLGRSRTYEQYF. The CDR3 DNA reads as TGTGCCAGCAGCTTAGGCCGCTCTCGGACCTACGAGCAGTACTTC. The full variable domain, with the rest looked up from reference TRBV7-2 and TRBJ2-7, is GAGVSQSPSNKVTEKGKDVELRCDPISGHTALYWYRQSLGQGLEFLIYFQGNSAPDKSGLPSDRFSAERTGGSVSTLTIQRTQQEDSAVYLCASSLGRSRTYEQYFGPGTRLTVT.

The chain has TRBV20-1 and TRBJ2-7; 9 positions agree with TRBD2. This CDR3 spans 14 amino acids. J was trimmed by 2 bases and V by 1 base; bases with no gene match: 3. Per germline, CDR1 DFQATT and CDR2 SNEGSKA (reference sequence). CDR3 loop: CSARVQREAYEQYF. CDR3 sequence (DNA): TGCAGTGCTAGAGTACAGCGGGAGGCCTACGAGCAGTACTTC.

This chain connects TRBV20-1 to TRBJ1-4; D gene uncertain. Germline loops: CDR1 DFQATT, CDR2 SNEGSKA (reference sequence). The CDR3 totals 13 residues. The CDR3 DNA is TGCGGAGGGAGAGAAGGGCAGGCTGAAAAACTGTTTTTT. It codes for CGGREGQAEKLFF.

The gene calls are TRBV5-5 and TRBJ1-5, with D maybe TRBD1 (5 bases). Germline loops: CDR1 SGHKS, CDR2 YYEKEE (reference sequence). V was pared by 5 bases and J by 4 bases, with 10 bases between. The CDR3 has 13 amino acids. CDR3 sequence reads: CASSDRKNQPQHF. The CDR3 DNA follows: TGTGCCAGCAGTGACAGAAAGAATCAGCCCCAGCATTTT.

V usage is TRBV7-4 and J usage is TRBJ2-7; 12 bases match TRBD2. The trim removed 1 base at V and 1 base at J, leaving 8 bases unmatched. The CDR3 spans 18 residues. The germline CDR1 and CDR2 sequences are SGHVT and SQSDAQ. The chain's CDR3 is CASSLDLAGGRYSYEQYF. CDR3 sequence (DNA): TGTGCCAGCAGCTTAGATCTAGCGGGAGGGCGATATTCCTACGAGCAGTACTTC.

This clonotype came up once. The chain links TRBV10-3 to TRBJ1-4; the D gene is possibly TRBD1 (5 bases). Looked up from germline, CDR1 is ENHRY and CDR2 is SYGVKD. The CDR3 length is 14 residues. Trimming pared 2 bases from V and 13 bases from J, leaving 17 bases between. The CDR3 here is CAISEAAGFDRLFF. The CDR3 DNA reads as TGTGCCATCAGTGAGGCGGCAGGGTTTGATAGACTGTTTTTT.

The chain joins TRBV20-1 to TRBJ2-5; possible D gene TRBD2, 6 bases. The V and J ends lost 1 base and 3 bases respectively, with 15 bases between them. Germline loops: CDR1 DFQATT, CDR2 SNEGSKA (reference sequence). CDR3 length: 15 residues. The CDR3 DNA follows: TGCAGTGCTAGAGGGGGACTGAAAAACAAAGAGACCCAGTACTTC. Its protein product is CSARGGLKNKETQYF.

In its sample, this clonotype was seen a few times. This CDR3 is CSARGGVNEQYF. The DNA of the CDR3 is TGCAGTGCTAGAGGGGGGGTGAACGAGCAGTACTTC. The chain couples TRBV20-1 to TRBJ2-5; tentatively, D is TRBD2 (6 bases). The J call may be in error: the DNA end matches TRBJ2-7 better. CDR1 is DFQATT, CDR2 SNEGSKA, per germline (reference sequence). The CDR3 contains 12 residues.

The V call is TRBV4-2, the J call TRBJ2-1; no clear D gene. The CDR3 spans 16 residues. Trimming pared 0 bases from V and 6 bases from J, leaving 15 bases between. In germline, CDR1 is LGHNA, CDR2 YNFKEQ. In nucleotides, the CDR3 is TGTGCCAGCAGCCAAGATGTTGCTAGATTAACCAATGAGCAGTTCTTC. This gives the protein CASSQDVARLTNEQFF.

The chain employs TRBV7-2 and TRBJ1-2; the D is unclear. CDR3 size: 16 residues. The germline CDR1 and CDR2 sequences are SGHTA and FQGNSA. Deletions cut 1 base from V and 0 bases from J, with 12 bases between. The CDR3 nucleotides are TGTGCCAGCAGCTTAGATGGGCAGGCCGCTAACTATGGCTACACCTTC. Encoded protein: CASSLDGQAANYGYTF.

This chain links TRBV7-2 with TRBJ2-5, with 9 bases fitting TRBD2. J gave up 11 bases and V 1 base, and 11 bases lay outside the gene matches. This CDR3 is 15 amino acids long. CDR1 and CDR2 (germline): SGHTA, FQGNSA. Here the CDR3 reads CASSLETSGPAQQYF. In nucleotides, the CDR3 is TGTGCCAGCAGCTTAGAAACTAGCGGGCCCGCGCAGCAGTACTTC.

This clonotype has just one count. The J gene is TRBJ1-5, the V gene TRBV20-1, with a possible D match to TRBD1 (5 bases). V was shortened by 5 bases and J by 6 bases, with 14 bases between the two germline ends. In germline, CDR1 is DFQATT, CDR2 SNEGSKA (reference sequence). CDR3 length: 13 residues. In nucleotides, the CDR3 is TGCAGTGCTCTACAGGCGGGGGGTCAGCCCCAGCATTTT. This encodes CSALQAGGQPQHF.

The V gene is TRBV5-5, the J gene TRBJ1-6; D call uncertain. The CDR3 is made up of 15 amino acids. Germline CDR1 is SGHKS and CDR2 is YYEKEE (reference sequence). V lost 1 base to trimming and J lost 0 bases, with 5 bases between them. The CDR3 spells CASSLYFSYNSPLHF. CDR3 bases: TGTGCCAGCAGCTTGTATTTCTCCTATAATTCACCCCTCCACTTT.

The chain couples TRBV7-9 to TRBJ2-7; D may correspond to TRBD1 or TRBD2 (5 bases each). Trimming took off 1 base at V and 6 bases at J, with 13 bases between the two ends. CDR3 length: 14 residues. Looked up from germline, CDR1 is SEHNR and CDR2 is FQNEAQ (reference sequence). The CDR3 nucleotides are TGTGCCAGCAGCTTAGGCGCTCCAGGGAGCGAGCAGTACTTC. Its translation is CASSLGAPGSEQYF. The entire variable domain, with the rest obtained from reference TRBV7-9 and TRBJ2-7, is as follows: DTGVSQNPRHKITKRGQNVTFRCDPISEHNRLYWYRQTLGQGPEFLTYFQNEAQLEKSRLLSDRFSAERPKGSFSTLEIQRTEQGDSAMYLCASSLGAPGSEQYFGPGTRLTVT.